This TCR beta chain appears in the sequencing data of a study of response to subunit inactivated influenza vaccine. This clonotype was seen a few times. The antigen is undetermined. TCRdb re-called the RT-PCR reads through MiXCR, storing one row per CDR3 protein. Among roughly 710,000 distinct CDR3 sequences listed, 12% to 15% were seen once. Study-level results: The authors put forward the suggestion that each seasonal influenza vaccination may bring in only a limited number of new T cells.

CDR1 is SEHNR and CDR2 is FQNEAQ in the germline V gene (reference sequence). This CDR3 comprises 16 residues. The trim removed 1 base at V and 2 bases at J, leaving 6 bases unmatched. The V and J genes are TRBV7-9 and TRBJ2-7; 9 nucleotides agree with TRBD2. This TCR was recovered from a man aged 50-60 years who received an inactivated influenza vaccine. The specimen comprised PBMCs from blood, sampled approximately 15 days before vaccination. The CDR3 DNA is TGTGCCAGCAGCTTAGAAGGGCTAGCGGGAACCTACGAGCAGTACTTC. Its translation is CASSLEGLAGTYEQYF.